Listed here are 26 T cell receptor beta chains from one sample, sequenced in a study of CD8 T cells in Susac syndrome. cDNA came from about 0.51 to 1 ug RNA primed by random hexamers. One entry per CDR3 protein, called by TCRdb with MiXCR from the immunoSEQ multiplex PCR reads. This sample has about 53,000 distinct CDR3 sequences; over 90% occur once, and the top ten carry less than 0.9%. The sequenced material came from CD8+ T cells from PBMCs. The receptors derive from a human donor with Susac syndrome.

This clonotype was observed a single time. V gene TRBV29-1 combines with J gene TRBJ1-2, with a weak D call TRBD1 (5 bases). V was shortened by 0 bases and J by 3 bases, with 14 bases between the two germline ends. This CDR3 has 15 residues. Germline V CDR1 and CDR2: SQVTM, ANQGSEA. Here the CDR3 DNA reads TGCAGCGTTGAAGATCGCGGAGGGGTAGACTATGGCTACACCTTC. It translates to CSVEDRGGVDYGYTF.

The chain combines TRBV29-1 with TRBJ2-4; 8 positions agree with TRBD1. V lost 0 bases to trimming and J lost 1 base; unmatched junction nucleotides: 2. CDR3 length: 15 amino acids. In germline, CDR1 is SQVTM, CDR2 ANQGSEA. CDR3 amino acids: CSVEEYRGAKNIQYF. The CDR3 bases are TGCAGCGTTGAAGAGTACAGGGGGGCCAAAAACATTCAGTACTTC. The complete variable domain, with remaining parts taken from reference TRBV29-1 and TRBJ2-4, reads SAVISQKPSRDICQRGTSLTIQCQVDSQVTMMFWYRQQPGQSLTLIATANQGSEATYESGFVIDKFPISRPNLTFSTLTVSNMSPEDSSIYLCSVEEYRGAKNIQYFGAGTRLSVL.

The chain is built from TRBV20-1 and TRBJ2-7; 7 bases map to TRBD1. This CDR3 has 13 amino acids. Germline V gene data show CDR1 as DFQATT and CDR2 as SNEGSKA (reference sequence). With V trimmed by 1 base and J by 3 bases, 3 bases remained unmatched. This CDR3 is CSARVRDSYEQYF. Here the CDR3 DNA reads TGCAGTGCTAGAGTCCGGGACAGCTACGAGCAGTACTTC.

The genes are TRBV27 and TRBJ2-7; 8 bases match TRBD1. V gave up 6 bases and J gave up 3 bases; unmatched junction bases: 10. The V gene's germline CDR1 is MNHEY and CDR2 SMNVEV (reference sequence). This CDR3 region has 15 residues. CDR3 bases: TGTGCCAGCAGAAGTCCAGACAGGGGAATCTACGAGCAGTACTTC. Protein sequence: CASRSPDRGIYEQYF.

The rearrangement uses TRBV3-1 and TRBJ2-3; 8 nucleotides line up with TRBD2. Germline CDR1 and CDR2: LGHDT and YNNKEL (reference sequence). V was pared by 0 bases and J by 5 bases, with 4 bases of the junction left unmatched. This CDR3 has 15 residues. In DNA, the CDR3 is TGTGCCAGCAGCCAAGAACCGAGCGGGGGAGATACGCAGTATTTT. Amino acid sequence: CASSQEPSGGDTQYF.

This clonotype has a single count. This chain links TRBV29-1 with TRBJ2-5; the match to TRBD2 covers 9 bases. J was trimmed by 5 bases and V by 6 bases; bases with no gene match: 7. The CDR3 has 13 residues. In germline, CDR1 is SQVTM, CDR2 ANQGSEA. The CDR3 DNA reads as TGCAGCGTCTTGGCGGGGGGGCCGGAGACCCAGTACTTC. This sequence encodes CSVLAGGPETQYF.

CDR3 DNA sequence: TGTGCCAGCAGCTTTCCCCGCCTGAACACCGGGGAGCTGTTTTTT. As protein: CASSFPRLNTGELFF. The chain is built from TRBV5-6 and TRBJ2-2; no firm D call. CDR3 length equals 15 residues. The ends were cut back, 2 bases at V and 1 base at J, with 9 bases in the middle. Looked up from germline, CDR1 is SGHDT and CDR2 is YYEEEE.

The J gene is TRBJ2-5, the V gene TRBV6-1; D assignment may be TRBD1 or TRBD2 (5 bases each). V lost 4 bases to trimming and J lost 4 bases, with 16 bases between them. The CDR3 totals 15 residues. Germline V lookup: CDR1 MNHNS, CDR2 SASEGT. The DNA for the CDR3 is TGTGCCAGCAGTGCTTGGGACGGGCCTCTAGAGACCCAGTACTTC. It specifies CASSAWDGPLETQYF.

The CDR3 DNA reads TGCAGCGTTGGCCTGGGTGCAGGGGGCGGATTCGACTATGGCTACACCTTC. Encoded protein: CSVGLGAGGGFDYGYTF. The genes are TRBV29-1 and TRBJ1-2; 8 bases map to TRBD1. Trimming cost V 4 bases and J 3 bases; bases outside gene matches: 16. Germline lookup yields CDR1 SQVTM and CDR2 ANQGSEA. This CDR3 is built from 17 residues.

The chain couples TRBV11-2 to TRBJ2-7, with unresolved D. This CDR3 is 16 amino acids long. Trimming shortened V by 1 base and J by 4 bases, and 17 bases separated the two germline ends. Germline V gene sequence: CDR1 SGHAT, CDR2 FQNNGV. The CDR3 spells CASSLGSDRYSYEQYF. In DNA, the CDR3 is TGTGCCAGCAGCTTAGGATCGGACCGATATAGTTACGAGCAGTACTTC.

This clonotype was counted once. The chain is built from TRBV5-1 and TRBJ1-5, with D possibly matching TRBD1 (6 bases). V was shortened by 5 bases and J by 3 bases, with 12 bases between the two germline ends. Germline CDR1 and CDR2: SGHRS and YFSETQ. The CDR3 is 14 amino acids. In DNA, the CDR3 is TGCGCCAGCAGTCCGGACAGCTTCAATCAGCCCCAGCATTTT. As protein: CASSPDSFNQPQHF.

The count of this clonotype is one. The chain couples TRBV5-1 to TRBJ2-7, with TRBD1 matching 10 bases. The CDR3 is 16 residues long. Germline V lookup: CDR1 SGHRS, CDR2 YFSETQ. V was clipped by 0 bases and J by 2 bases; unmatched bases: 5. This chain's CDR3 is CASSLEAGQGAYEQYF. For the CDR3, the DNA is TGCGCCAGCAGCTTGGAGGCCGGACAGGGGGCCTACGAGCAGTACTTC.

V gene TRBV25-1 combines with J gene TRBJ1-1; D is ambiguous. CDR1 and CDR2 (germline): MGHDK, SYGVNS. CDR3 size: 12 residues. Trimming removed 11 bases from V and 1 base from J, with 11 bases in between. The CDR3 DNA is TGTGCCGCTGGTCGGGGGAACACTGAAGCTTTCTTT. Protein: CAAGRGNTEAFF.

The chain has TRBV27 and TRBJ2-1, with unresolved D. This CDR3 is built from 14 residues. CDR1 is MNHEY, CDR2 SMNVEV, per germline (reference sequence). Trimming took 4 bases from V and 0 from J, leaving 7 bases between them. Written as DNA, the CDR3 is TGTGCCAGCAGTTATACTAACTCCTACAATGAGCAGTTCTTC. Amino acid sequence: CASSYTNSYNEQFF.

V gene TRBV7-9 combines with J gene TRBJ2-1, with D possibly TRBD1 on 5 matching bases. The V gene's germline CDR1 is SEHNR and CDR2 FQNEAQ (reference sequence). There are 15 residues in the CDR3. The V and J ends lost 4 bases and 5 bases respectively, with 15 bases between them. CDR3 DNA: TGTGCCAGCAGCTCACGACAGCAAGCTAACAATGAGCAGTTCTTC. Its translation is CASSSRQQANNEQFF.

The gene calls are TRBV20-1 and TRBJ2-1; maybe TRBD1 (6 bases). This CDR3 is 15 amino acids long. Trimming removed 6 bases from V and 4 bases from J, with 19 bases in between. Germline assignment: CDR1 DFQATT and CDR2 SNEGSKA (reference sequence). CDR3 bases: TGCAGTGCATCCCTAACAGGGATCGCTTACAATGAGCAGTTCTTC. This encodes CSASLTGIAYNEQFF.

The chain is built from TRBV2 and TRBJ2-1, with TRBD1 identical over 9 bases. Per germline, CDR1 SNHLY and CDR2 FYNNEI. The CDR3 loop spans 14 amino acids. Trimming took 9 bases from V and 4 from J; bases not matched to a gene: 7. Here the CDR3 reads CASEGTGTYNEQFF. Written as DNA, the CDR3 is TGTGCCAGTGAGGGGACAGGGACGTACAATGAGCAGTTCTTC.

J is TRBJ2-3 and V is TRBV20-1; D gene unclear. The length of the CDR3 is 11 residues. The germline V and J ends were trimmed by 6 bases and 6 bases, with 10 bases remaining between them. Per the germline V gene, CDR1 is DFQATT and CDR2 is SNEGSKA (reference sequence). DNA for the CDR3: TGCAGTGCGCTCCCCCGCGATACGCAGTATTTT. This encodes CSALPRDTQYF.

The rearrangement joins TRBV29-1 to TRBJ1-2; D is unresolved. The germline V and J ends were trimmed by 5 bases and 6 bases, with 4 bases remaining between them. CDR1 and CDR2 (germline): SQVTM, ANQGSEA. CDR3 length equals 9 residues. CDR3 bases: TGCAGCGTTAGTAATGGCTACACCTTC. It codes for CSVSNGYTF.

The J gene is TRBJ2-7, the V gene TRBV5-6; D is uncertain. The CDR3 extends over 14 amino acids. V lost 0 bases to trimming and J lost 2 bases, with 9 bases between them. Germline lookup yields CDR1 SGHDT and CDR2 YYEEEE. CDR3 bases: TGTGCCAGCAGCTTGGGGGGATCACCCTACGAGCAGTACTTC. Translated, it gives CASSLGGSPYEQYF.

CDR3 region: CASSPFDGLNEKLFF. For the CDR3, the DNA is TGTGCCAGCTCACCTTTCGACGGTCTTAATGAAAAACTGTTTTTT. This chain uses TRBV18 with TRBJ1-4, with D hard to call. This CDR3 is built from 15 residues. From germline, CDR1 is KGHSH and CDR2 LQKENI. The V end was cut by 3 bases, the J end by 4 bases, with 12 bases between. Full variable domain (remainder filled in from reference TRBV18 and TRBJ1-4): NAGVMQNPRHLVRRRGQEARLRCSPMKGHSHVYWYRQLPEEGLKFMVYLQKENIIDESGMPKERFSAEFPKEGPSILRIQQVVRGDSAAYFCASSPFDGLNEKLFFGSGTQLSVL.

The gene calls are TRBV5-5 and TRBJ2-3; D uncertain. V dropped 0 bases and J dropped 0 bases, with 8 bases sitting between them. CDR1 is SGHKS and CDR2 is YYEKEE in the germline V gene (reference sequence). The CDR3 spans 15 residues. CDR3 loop: CASSLGPTSTDTQYF. The CDR3 DNA reads TGTGCCAGCAGCTTGGGACCGACAAGCACAGATACGCAGTATTTT. Looking up the rest from reference TRBV5-5 and TRBJ2-3 gives the full variable domain: DAGVTQSPTHLIKTRGQQVTLRCSPISGHKSVSWYQQVLGQGPQFIFQYYEKEERGRGNFPDRFSARQFPNYSSELNVNALLLGDSALYLCASSLGPTSTDTQYFGPGTRLTVL.

The V call is TRBV6-2 or TRBV6-3, the J call TRBJ1-2, with unresolved D. With 4 bases removed from V and 8 bases from J, the gap between germline ends came to 11 bases. The germline CDR1 and CDR2 sequences are MNHEY and SVGEGT. This CDR3 region has 12 residues. CDR3 DNA: TGTGCCAGCAGTTCGGACGCGAGAGGCTACACCTTC. Amino acid sequence: CASSSDARGYTF.

The V and J genes are TRBV6-5 and TRBJ2-5; D remains unclear. The CDR3 length is 13 residues. V lost 0 bases, J lost 12 bases, and 14 bases lay in between. Germline CDR1 reads MNHEY; CDR2 reads SVGAGI. The DNA of the CDR3 is TGTGCCAGCAGTTACTCGAGGCCCGCCCCTGAGTACTTC. It yields the protein CASSYSRPAPEYF.

J is TRBJ2-7 and V is TRBV9; D is unresolved. The V and J ends lost 0 bases and 4 bases respectively, with 11 bases between them. The CDR3 runs to 14 residues. Per germline, CDR1 SGDLS and CDR2 YYNGEE. CDR3 amino acids: CASSVAQDGYEQYF. The CDR3, as DNA: TGTGCCAGCAGCGTAGCCCAGGACGGTTACGAGCAGTACTTC.

CDR3: CASSLGPGGTYGYTF. The DNA of the CDR3 is TGTGCCAGCAGCTTAGGGCCAGGTGGTACCTATGGCTACACCTTC. V gene TRBV7-8 combines with J gene TRBJ1-2; D call uncertain. The ends were cut back, 1 base at V and 4 bases at J, with 13 bases in the middle. The CDR3 contains 15 residues. CDR1 is SGHVS, CDR2 FQNEAQ, per germline. Drawing the rest from reference TRBV7-8 and TRBJ1-2, the complete variable domain is GAGVSQSPRYKVAKRGQDVALRCDPISGHVSLFWYQQALGQGPEFLTYFQNEAQLDKSGLPSDRFFAERPEGSVSTLKIQRTQQEDSAVYLCASSLGPGGTYGYTFGSGTRLTVV.